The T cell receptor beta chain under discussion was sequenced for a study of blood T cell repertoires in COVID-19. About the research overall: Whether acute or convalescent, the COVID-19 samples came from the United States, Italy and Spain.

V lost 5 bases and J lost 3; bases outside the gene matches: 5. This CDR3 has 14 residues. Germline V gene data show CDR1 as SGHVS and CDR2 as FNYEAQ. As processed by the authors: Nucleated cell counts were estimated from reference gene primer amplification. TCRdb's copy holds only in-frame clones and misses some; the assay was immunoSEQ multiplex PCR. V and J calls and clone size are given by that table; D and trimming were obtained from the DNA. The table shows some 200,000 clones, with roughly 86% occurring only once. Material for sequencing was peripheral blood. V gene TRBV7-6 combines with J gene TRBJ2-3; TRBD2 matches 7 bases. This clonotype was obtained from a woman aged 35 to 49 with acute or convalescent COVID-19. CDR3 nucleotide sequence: TGTGCCAGCAGCCCGGGAGGAGGAACAGATACGCAGTATTTT. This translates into CASSPGGGTDTQYF. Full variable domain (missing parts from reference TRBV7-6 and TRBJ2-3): GAGVSQSPRYKVTKRGQDVALRCDPISGHVSLYWYRQALGQGPEFLTYFNYEAQQDKSGLPNDRFSAERPEGSISTLTIQRTEQRDSAMYRCASSPGGGTDTQYFGPGTRLTVL.